Listed below are T cell receptor beta chains from one sample, sequenced in a study of a mutant IDH1 vaccine in newly diagnosed glioma. This table comes from immunoSEQ multiplex PCR, and its TCRdb copy is limited to in-frame clones, with some not included. The sample yields over 30,000 clones, about 87% seen once. These receptors have no identified antigens. The sequencing used PBMCs, collected from a glioma patient whose treatment included an IDH1 peptide vaccine. Every receptor here comes from a woman aged 25 to 45 with glioma. The CDR3 runs from the conserved cysteine through the conserved F or W. The size of a clone is reported for some rows only, either as once, few or many, or as a class for expanded clones.

j_call clone_size v_call cdr3_aa
TRBJ1-2 medium-sized TRBV7-6 CASSSAHGTAGTYGYTF
TRBJ1-1 . TRBV18 CASSPWTQGGGTEAFF
TRBJ2-2 . TRBV19 CASSIEGRHTGELFF
TRBJ1-3 . TRBV30 CAWSRGGASSGNTIYF
TRBJ2-2 . TRBV5-6 CASSLRITGELFF
TRBJ2-5 . TRBV11-2 CASSSLDRVQETQYF
TRBJ2-5 once TRBV19 CASSIRWEETQYF
TRBJ2-7 . TRBV20-1 CSVGQGAVQYF
TRBJ1-2 . TRBV9 CASGRDLDGYTF
TRBJ2-3 . TRBV7-2 CASSLGHLDTQYF
TRBJ2-2 . TRBV7-2 CASSLNGGNTGELFF
TRBJ2-5 . TRBV6-5 CASSSGPLGTQYF
TRBJ1-5 . TRBV2 CASSPLGMGQRISQPQHF
TRBJ1-2 . TRBV2 CASQEGEYGYTF
TRBJ2-7 . TRBV5-1 CASSPDRAYEQYF
TRBJ1-2 few TRBV6-1 CASSWTGRYTF
TRBJ1-3 . TRBV6-6 CASGRSSGNTIYF
TRBJ2-7 . TRBV29-1 CSVMGGIGYEQYF